This T cell receptor (beta chain) was sequenced for a study of cytomegalovirus exposure and HLA in healthy donors. Findings and limits, study-wide: Donors were assumed by presence/absence analyses to have roughly uniform sequencing depth. In all likelihood, a cluster of highly shared sequence variants was a sequencing artifact. The only immune exposure information that was available was CMV serostatus. Researchers reported from a later analysis that most CMV-associated TCR beta chains appeared HLA-restricted.

Trimming took 6 bases from V and 3 from J, leaving 9 bases between them. Germline V CDR1 and CDR2: MNHEY, SMNVEV (reference sequence). CDR3 length equals 13 residues. Concerning this clone itself: Its antigen is unknown.

PCR amplification relied on 60 Vbeta primers (plus 13 Jbeta primers). TCRdb's table, derived via immunoSEQ multiplex PCR, lists solely in-frame clones and lacks some. The sample carries tens of thousands of clones, 60% to 85% recorded once. V usage is TRBV27 and J usage is TRBJ2-1, with D perhaps TRBD1 (5 bases). This clonotype was obtained from a man aged 35 to 55 in good health and CMV-seronegative. Source material: PBMCs. The CDR3 bases are TGTGCCAGCAGGGGGCTAAGCTACAATGAGCAGTTCTTC. Amino acid sequence: CASRGLSYNEQFF.